This TCR beta chain derives from a study of T cell responses to AZD1222 COVID-19 vaccine (dated by TCRdb to 2020 to 2023). In terms of the full investigation: AZD1222 recipients whose second dose came at about 4 weeks and those whose second dose came at about 12 weeks were combined into one group, since spike-specific TCR depth and breadth did not differ between the two schedules. TCR sequencing covered 230 or so trial participants: about 210 given two doses of AZD1222 and some 25 given two doses of MenACWY control vaccine. Enrollment into the trials was organized by age into subgroups of 18-55, 56-69 and 70-plus years, and those subgroups contained approximately 160, 26 and 62 TCR-sequenced participants, respectively.

The full study reports these points: Participants were mostly white British, with more females than males. The authors suggested clonal diversity may have been underestimated. Vaccine-associated CD4 TCRs spanned the whole spike protein, with dominant responses in regions 160-218 and 743-854. Conclusions about previously exposed vaccinees are limited because only six or seven AZD1222 recipients were SARS-CoV-2 seropositive at baseline. After two AZD1222 doses, spike-specific TCR breadth and depth were significantly higher than at day 0 and than in MenACWY recipients. Because no day 14 peak-response samples were available, repertoires were characterized only after the peak T cell response. Reportedly, almost half of the unique spike-specific TCRs recognized epitopes lying outside the regions that are mutated in the B.1.351 and B.1.1.7 variants. In the small 56-69-year group, the increase in depth fell short of significance, most likely because of low power.

The time point label corresponds to: baseline before first vaccination. Vaccinee samples came from UK trials COV001 and COV002, including a single-blind randomized controlled phase 2/3 trial of AZD1222 (ChAdOx1 nCoV-19) in healthy adults. For TCRbeta chain sequencing, PBMC samples were collected from trial participants at day 0 and at day 28 after the second dose. Points on this clone: Its antigen is currently not known. Qualities for individual bases were not recorded, and no much larger clone is one base off.

The CDR3 holds 15 amino acids from the cysteine to the phenylalanine. The only DNA kept is the CDR3, 45 bases in frame from the first base. CDR1 is given as SGHRS and CDR2 as YFSETQ, both from the germline V gene. After removal of 5 bases from V and 8 bases from J, the junction retains 10 bases not matched to a gene. The CDR3 regions of human TCRbeta chains were analyzed by immunosequencing. As for the original processing: TCRs in the repertoires were compared against a reference library of SARS-CoV-2-specific TCRs that had been generated with the MIRA antigen-specificity platform. Breadth was defined as the fraction of unique TCRs that were SARS-CoV-2-associated, and depth was defined as the fraction of total T cells that were SARS-CoV-2-associated. Using the MIRA data, each spike-specific TCR was mapped to the spike region that the TCR reacts to and placed in a CD4 or CD8 class. Log10-transformed breadth and depth values were compared by one-way ANOVA with Sidak's multiple comparisons tests. This immuneACCESS table, as held by TCRdb, lists in-frame sequences with V and J called but not all clones. Of the missing ones, under half trace to an unresolved V gene in checked studies; the others have no known cause. V and J calls and clone size are those listed in that table; D and trimming were worked out from the DNA. The sample contains about 150,000 clones, roughly nine tenths of them found a single time. 1.5% to 2% of the sample is taken by the ten largest.

The sequence joins TRBV5-1 to TRBJ2-1, with 10 middle bases fitting TRBD2. Sequenced material: peripheral blood, taken on day 0 of AZD1222 vaccination. This TCR was recovered from an adult in good health. CDR3 loop: CASSSSGRVTDEQFF. The nucleotide sequence is given as TGCGCCAGCAGTTCCAGCGGGAGGGTTACGGATGAGCAGTTCTTC.